Below, 27 T cell receptor beta chains from the same sample are listed, as sequenced in a study of CD8 T cells in ankylosing spondylitis. TCRdb reprocessed the 5' RACE reads with MiXCR, giving one entry per CDR3 protein. The data show 250,000 to 400,000 distinct CDR3 sequences, more than 9% seen once. The specimen was blood, either unsorted or a sorted T cell fraction (not recorded which). The receptors stem from a female donor with ankylosing spondylitis or in good health (not recorded which).

This clonotype was picked up many times. The V call is TRBV11-1, the J call TRBJ2-1; 12 bases match TRBD2. J gave up 6 bases and V 2 bases, and 11 bases lay outside the gene matches. The CDR3 spans 18 residues. Per germline, CDR1 SGHAT and CDR2 FQDESV (reference sequence). The CDR3 reads CASSLPFRLAGVRNEQFF. CDR3 coding DNA: TGTGCCAGCAGCTTACCCTTCCGACTAGCGGGAGTTCGCAATGAGCAGTTCTTC.

This clonotype has a single count. V is TRBV29-1 and J is TRBJ2-7; D is tentatively TRBD1 or TRBD2 (6 bases each). Trimming stripped 6 bases from V and 2 bases from J, with 14 bases between. Germline loops: CDR1 SQVTM, CDR2 ANQGSEA. This CDR3 is 13 amino acids long. CDR3 DNA: TGCAGCGTCGGCGCCCGGGGGCCCTACGAGCAGTACTTC. Amino acid sequence: CSVGARGPYEQYF.

This clonotype appeared a few times. This sequence joins TRBV2 and TRBJ2-2; a weak D match, TRBD1 (5 bases). The CDR3 sequence is 14 residues long. CDR1 and CDR2 (germline): SNHLY, FYNNEI. Trimming took 7 bases from V and 4 from J, leaving 13 bases between them. CDR3 bases: TGTGCCAGCAATGCAGGGTCGGGCACCGGGGAGCTGTTTTTT. It encodes CASNAGSGTGELFF.

This clonotype occurred a few times. This chain connects TRBV6-6 to TRBJ2-5; perhaps TRBD2 as D (6 bases). The CDR3 is 13 residues long. The V and J ends lost 5 bases and 5 bases respectively, with 12 bases between them. Germline V gene data show CDR1 as MNHNY and CDR2 as SVGAGI (reference sequence). The CDR3 nucleotides are TGTGCCAGCAGTCGACTAGTGGGGGAGACCCAGTACTTC. Encoded protein: CASSRLVGETQYF.

The rearrangement uses TRBV19 and TRBJ2-1; possible D gene TRBD2, 5 bases. V was trimmed by 5 bases and J by 0 bases, leaving 11 bases between them. Germline values: CDR1 LNHDA, CDR2 SQIVND (reference sequence). The CDR3 is made up of 15 amino acids. For the CDR3, the DNA is TGTGCCAGTAGTGACCAGCGGAACTCCTACAATGAGCAGTTCTTC. It is translated as CASSDQRNSYNEQFF.

This clonotype has only a few counts. The chain employs TRBV3-1 and TRBJ1-2; D is uncertain. The CDR3 loop spans 13 amino acids. V lost 5 bases and J lost 4, with 11 bases in between. CDR1 LGHDT and CDR2 YNNKEL come from the germline V gene (reference sequence). For the CDR3, the DNA is TGTGCCAGCAGCTCCGCCGCCTCCTATGGCTACACCTTC. This sequence encodes CASSSAASYGYTF.

This clonotype was detected many times. The V gene is TRBV9, the J gene TRBJ2-3; the D is unclear. This CDR3 region has 15 residues. Germline V gives CDR1 SGDLS, CDR2 YYNGEE. V lost 0 bases and J 0 bases, leaving 8 bases between the germline ends. CDR3 region: CASSVARYSTDTQYF. CDR3 DNA sequence: TGTGCCAGCAGCGTAGCTCGGTATAGCACAGATACGCAGTATTTT.

In this sample, this clonotype turned up a few times. The chain couples TRBV7-2 to TRBJ2-1; D unclear. The germline gives CDR1 SGHTA, CDR2 FQGNSA. This CDR3 spans 16 amino acids. Trimming took off 2 bases at V and 4 bases at J, with 15 bases between the two ends. The CDR3 is CASSLSASARYNEQFF. The CDR3 region has the DNA TGTGCCAGCAGCTTATCAGCCAGTGCTCGATACAATGAGCAGTTCTTC.

The J gene is TRBJ2-2, the V gene TRBV12-3 or TRBV12-4; 7 bases match TRBD2. The CDR3 has 15 amino acids. Trimming removed 6 bases from V and 2 bases from J; junction bases left unmatched: 6. CDR3 bases: TGTGCCAGCAGCTCGAGCGGGAAAAACACCGGGGAGCTGTTTTTT. It codes for CASSSSGKNTGELFF.

The chain couples TRBV27 to TRBJ2-7; D gene unclear. Germline V gene sequence: CDR1 MNHEY, CDR2 SMNVEV (reference sequence). Trimming took 3 bases from V and 2 from J, leaving 11 bases between them. The CDR3 covers 14 residues. In nucleotides, the CDR3 is TGTGCCAGCAGTTTTTTCGCAGGCGCCTACGAGCAGTACTTC. Residues: CASSFFAGAYEQYF.

The chain uses TRBV6-2 or TRBV6-3 and TRBJ1-2; D is perhaps TRBD1 (5 bases). Trimming left V 2 bases short and J 4 bases short, with 11 bases between. The CDR3 runs 14 residues. Germline V gene data show CDR1 as MNHEY and CDR2 as SVGEGT. Here the CDR3 reads CASSYGTTSYGYTF. The CDR3 region has the DNA TGTGCCAGCAGTTACGGGACCACGTCCTATGGCTACACCTTC.

This clonotype has at least ten counts. The chain uses TRBV12-3 or TRBV12-4 and TRBJ1-1, with a tentative D call TRBD1 (5 bases). There are 12 residues in the CDR3. With 1 base removed from V and 11 bases from J, the gap between germline ends came to 11 bases. In nucleotides, the CDR3 is TGTGCCAGCAGTTTAGACAGGTACCGGGCTTTCTTT. It yields the protein CASSLDRYRAFF.

This clonotype showed up many times. J is TRBJ1-2 and V is TRBV5-6; tentatively, D is TRBD1 (5 bases). V was pared by 1 base and J by 3 bases, with 7 bases between. The CDR3 spans 13 residues. Germline V lookup: CDR1 SGHDT, CDR2 YYEEEE. The CDR3 sequence: CASSLWGDYGYTF. In DNA, the CDR3 is TGTGCCAGCAGCTTGTGGGGCGACTATGGCTACACCTTC.

This clonotype was counted once. A much bigger clone sits one base away, suggesting this may be a read error. This rearrangement joins TRBV18 to TRBJ1-4, with 9 bases lining up with TRBD1. This CDR3 has 15 residues. CDR1 KGHSH and CDR2 LQKENI come from the germline V gene. V gave up 1 base and J gave up 10 bases; unmatched junction bases: 7. CDR3 coding DNA: TGTGCCAGCTCACCACTACAGGGGGCTGAGGGAAAACTGTTTTTT. Protein sequence: CASSPLQGAEGKLFF.

This clonotype was counted many times. This rearrangement joins TRBV28 to TRBJ2-2; TRBD2 matches 7 bases. Germline trimming cut 0 bases from V and 6 bases from J; bases unmatched to any gene: 1. Germline V gives CDR1 MDHEN, CDR2 SYDVKM. The CDR3 runs 14 residues. The CDR3 nucleotides read TGTGCCAGCAGTTTATGGCTAGCGGCCGGGGAGCTGTTTTTT. Its protein is CASSLWLAAGELFF.

This clonotype was counted ten times or more. The chain carries TRBV7-2 and TRBJ2-2; D gene uncertain. Per germline, CDR1 SGHTA and CDR2 FQGNSA. The V end was cut by 6 bases, the J end by 4 bases, with 12 bases between. The CDR3 contains 14 residues. The CDR3 reads CASRRSGSTGELFF. CDR3 sequence (DNA): TGTGCCAGCAGAAGATCAGGAAGCACCGGGGAGCTGTTTTTT.

The sample holds many counts of this clonotype. The chain combines TRBV5-1 with TRBJ1-6; D gene uncertain. The CDR3 totals 15 residues. CDR1 is SGHRS, CDR2 YFSETQ, per germline. The V and J ends lost 2 bases and 4 bases respectively, with 10 bases between them. CDR3 region: CASSLSSEYNSPLHF. The CDR3 DNA sequence: TGCGCCAGCAGCTTATCATCCGAATATAATTCACCCCTCCACTTT.

This clonotype was detected only a few times. The rearrangement links TRBV24-1 to TRBJ2-5; 7 nucleotides match TRBD2. Germline V gives CDR1 KGHDR, CDR2 SFDVKD. The CDR3 has 13 amino acids. V gave up 10 bases and J gave up 7 bases; unmatched junction bases: 11. CDR3 residues: CATAKGLSPTQYF. In nucleotides, the CDR3 is TGTGCCACAGCTAAGGGACTATCCCCGACCCAGTACTTC.

Ten or more counts support this clonotype. J is TRBJ2-2 and V is TRBV20-1; TRBD2 is a possible D gene (5 bases). CDR1 DFQATT and CDR2 SNEGSKA come from the germline V gene (reference sequence). CDR3 length equals 15 residues. V shed 0 bases and J shed 3 bases, with 11 bases lying between them. CDR3 protein: CSARDRGWDTGELFF. The CDR3 DNA is TGCAGTGCTAGAGATCGAGGGTGGGACACCGGGGAGCTGTTTTTT.

V gene TRBV18 combines with J gene TRBJ1-4; weak D call: TRBD1 (5 bases). The CDR3 runs 14 residues. The V gene's germline CDR1 is KGHSH and CDR2 LQKENI. Trimming removed 2 bases at V and 3 bases at J, with 7 bases between. As DNA, the CDR3 is TGTGCCAGCTCACCAGGGGCGGCTAATGAAAAACTGTTTTTT. Amino acids: CASSPGAANEKLFF. Full variable domain (missing parts from reference TRBV18 and TRBJ1-4): NAGVMQNPRHLVRRRGQEARLRCSPMKGHSHVYWYRQLPEEGLKFMVYLQKENIIDESGMPKERFSAEFPKEGPSILRIQQVVRGDSAAYFCASSPGAANEKLFFGSGTQLSVL.

This clonotype was counted many times. The chain recombines TRBV3-1 with TRBJ2-7, with a possible D match to TRBD2 (5 bases). With 3 bases removed from V and 6 bases from J, the gap between germline ends came to 9 bases. This CDR3 has 12 residues. Germline V gene data show CDR1 as LGHDT and CDR2 as YNNKEL (reference sequence). CDR3 nucleotides: TGTGCCAGCAGCCATCCCCGGGGCGAGCAGTACTTC. Translating it yields CASSHPRGEQYF.

This clonotype has ten or more counts. This chain joins TRBV12-3 or TRBV12-4 and TRBJ1-5; 8 bases align to TRBD1. V was pared by 6 bases and J by 4 bases, with 14 bases of the junction left unmatched. CDR3 size: 17 residues. CDR3 sequence: CASRWTGSGDPNQPQHF. The DNA for the CDR3 is TGTGCCAGCAGGTGGACAGGGAGCGGGGATCCTAATCAGCCCCAGCATTTT.

This clonotype occurred a few times. V usage is TRBV5-6 and J usage is TRBJ1-4, with D perhaps matching TRBD1 (5 bases). Trimming removed 3 bases at V and 11 bases at J, with 17 bases between. The length of the CDR3 is 14 residues. Germline CDR1 reads SGHDT; CDR2 reads YYEEEE. The CDR3: CASSSQGRPVKLFF. The CDR3 region has the DNA TGTGCCAGCAGCTCCCAGGGCCGGCCTGTGAAACTGTTTTTT.

This clonotype was counted many times. The chain links TRBV25-1 to TRBJ2-1; D not resolved. The CDR3 has 12 amino acids. Germline V lookup: CDR1 MGHDK, CDR2 SYGVNS. The germline V and J ends were trimmed by 2 bases and 15 bases, with 14 bases remaining between them. The CDR3 reads CASSEIAGSRFF. The CDR3 DNA follows: TGTGCCAGCAGTGAAATAGCCGGGTCGCGGTTCTTC.

This clonotype was recorded at least ten times. The chain has TRBV15 and TRBJ2-3, with D possibly being TRBD1 (6 bases). The CDR3 spans 15 residues. Trimming cost V 5 bases and J 1 base, with 13 bases left between them. CDR1 is LNHNV and CDR2 is YYDKDF in the germline V gene (reference sequence). The CDR3 spells CATSLRGLGTDTQYF. Written as DNA, the CDR3 is TGTGCCACCAGCTTAAGGGGGTTGGGCACAGATACGCAGTATTTT. The variable domain in full, with the rest retrieved from reference TRBV15 and TRBJ2-3, is DAMVIQNPRYQVTQFGKPVTLSCSQTLNHNVMYWYQQKSSQAPKLLFHYYDKDFNNEADTPDNFQSRRPNTSFCFLDIRSPGLGDTAMYLCATSLRGLGTDTQYFGPGTRLTVL.

This clonotype appeared many times. J is TRBJ2-1 and V is TRBV9; weak D call: TRBD2 (5 bases). Germline-derived CDR1 and CDR2 are SGDLS and YYNGEE. The CDR3 spans 15 residues. Trimming pared 1 base from V and 2 bases from J, leaving 10 bases between. The CDR3, as DNA: TGTGCCAGCAGCGTATCAGCTAGCCCCTACAATGAGCAGTTCTTC. This codes for CASSVSASPYNEQFF.

This clonotype was counted many times. V usage is TRBV15 and J usage is TRBJ1-3; no clear D gene. CDR1 and CDR2 from the germline V gene are LNHNV and YYDKDF (reference sequence). This CDR3 has 22 amino acids. Trimming removed 2 bases from V and 2 bases from J, with 31 bases in between. As DNA, the CDR3 is TGTGCCACCAGCAGACGCTTCAACAAACGGATCTCCATCTTGCGCGCTGGAAACACCATATATTTT. Translation: CATSRRFNKRISILRAGNTIYF.